These 23 T cell receptor beta chains were sequenced from one sample in a study of blood T cell repertoires in COVID-19. Sequenced by immunoSEQ multiplex PCR; TCRdb stores in-frame clones only, minus some. The sample holds about 44,000 clones, around 82% seen once. Specimen: peripheral blood. These receptor sequences come from a woman in her seventies with acute or convalescent COVID-19.

The chain couples TRBV7-6 to TRBJ2-3; TRBD2 aligns across 13 bases. CDR1 and CDR2 (germline): SGHVS, FNYEAQ. The CDR3 has 17 residues. Trimming at V came to 3 bases and at J to 5 bases, leaving 8 bases not matched to a gene. CDR3 bases: TGTGCCAGCAGCTTGCGACTAGCGGGAGGCATGGGAGATACGCAGTATTTT. This encodes CASSLRLAGGMGDTQYF.

This sequence joins TRBV9 and TRBJ2-7, with unresolved D. CDR3 length: 15 residues. V lost 3 bases and J 3 bases, leaving 16 bases between the germline ends. Germline lookup yields CDR1 SGDLS and CDR2 YYNGEE. The CDR3 loop is CASSGGGDKYYEQYF. CDR3 in DNA: TGTGCCAGCAGCGGTGGTGGCGACAAGTACTACGAGCAGTACTTC.

CDR3 amino acids: CASSWTSGYNEQFF. The CDR3 region has the DNA TGTGCCAGCAGCTGGACTAGCGGCTACAATGAGCAGTTCTTC. The chain is built from TRBV7-8 and TRBJ2-1; TRBD2 agrees at 10 bases. Germline V gene sequence: CDR1 SGHVS, CDR2 FQNEAQ. Trimming removed 4 bases from V and 3 bases from J; junction bases left unmatched: 0. This CDR3 contains 14 residues.

The chain has TRBV15 and TRBJ2-7, with TRBD1 as a possible D gene (6 bases). The CDR3 loop spans 14 amino acids. V was clipped by 0 bases and J by 5 bases, with 11 bases between them. The germline CDR1 and CDR2 sequences are LNHNV and YYDKDF (reference sequence). The CDR3 DNA reads TGTGCCACCAGCAGAGATCCAGGGGCGGACGAGCAGTACTTC. It translates to CATSRDPGADEQYF.

The chain links TRBV6-5 to TRBJ1-1; tentative D call: TRBD1 (6 bases). V was trimmed by 7 bases and J by 0 bases, leaving 15 bases between them. The CDR3 length is 15 residues. Germline V gene sequence: CDR1 MNHEY, CDR2 SVGAGI. The CDR3 loop reads CASTNTGTMNTEAFF. The CDR3 DNA is TGTGCCAGCACCAATACCGGGACAATGAACACTGAAGCTTTCTTT.

The chain recombines TRBV28 with TRBJ1-4, with TRBD1 as a possible D gene (6 bases). The CDR3 totals 16 residues. Trimming cost V 3 bases and J 6 bases, with 17 bases left between them. CDR1 MDHEN and CDR2 SYDVKM come from the germline V gene. Here the CDR3 reads CASSFFRDPGDEKLFF. The CDR3 nucleotides are TGTGCCAGCAGTTTCTTCCGGGACCCAGGGGATGAAAAACTGTTTTTT.

The chain links TRBV18 to TRBJ1-5; D not certain. The CDR3 has 16 residues. CDR1 KGHSH and CDR2 LQKENI come from the germline V gene. The V end was cut by 2 bases, the J end by 2 bases, with 13 bases between. CDR3 in DNA: TGTGCCAGCTCACCAAACGGAGGAATAGGCAATCAGCCCCAGCATTTT. Its translation: CASSPNGGIGNQPQHF.

This clone appeared a few times. This chain joins TRBV30 and TRBJ1-1; a possible D gene is TRBD1 (5 bases). The ends were cut back, 2 bases at V and 3 bases at J, with 10 bases in the middle. There are 13 residues in the CDR3. CDR1 and CDR2 from the germline V gene are GTSNPN and SVGIG (reference sequence). The chain's CDR3 is CAWSKGGDTEAFF. DNA of the CDR3: TGTGCCTGGAGTAAGGGAGGGGACACTGAAGCTTTCTTT.

The chain links TRBV28 to TRBJ2-7; 7 bases align to TRBD1. The trim removed 6 bases at V and 1 base at J, leaving 9 bases unmatched. This CDR3 spans 15 amino acids. Germline loops: CDR1 MDHEN, CDR2 SYDVKM. CDR3 amino acids: CASSSEQGPSYEQYF. The CDR3 DNA is TGTGCCAGCAGCTCTGAACAGGGGCCTTCCTACGAGCAGTACTTC.

This clone appeared once. This chain connects TRBV12-3 or TRBV12-4 to TRBJ2-7; D might be TRBD2 (6 bases). The germline V and J ends were trimmed by 6 bases and 2 bases, with 11 bases remaining between them. The CDR3 has 13 residues. The CDR3 nucleotides read TGTGCCAGCAGCGATGCGGGAACCTACGAGCAGTACTTC. As protein: CASSDAGTYEQYF.

The chain employs TRBV18 and TRBJ2-7; D is ambiguous. The CDR3 totals 14 residues. Germline V gene data show CDR1 as KGHSH and CDR2 as LQKENI. V shed 3 bases and J shed 2 bases, with 11 bases lying between them. The CDR3 loop is CASSPRQAAYEQYF. The CDR3 DNA is TGTGCCAGCTCACCCCGGCAGGCAGCCTACGAGCAGTACTTC.

CDR3 bases: TGTGCCACCAGTGATTTAGGGGGTCCGTCGGATGGCTACACCTTC. This encodes CATSDLGGPSDGYTF. The V gene is TRBV24-1, the J gene TRBJ1-2; a weak D match, TRBD1 (6 bases). Germline CDR1 is KGHDR and CDR2 is SFDVKD. Trimming left V 1 base short and J 6 bases short, with 14 bases between. The CDR3 extends over 15 amino acids.

J is TRBJ1-5 and V is TRBV10-3, with D unclear. The germline V gene has CDR1 ENHRY and CDR2 SYGVKD. This CDR3 contains 14 residues. V lost 5 bases to trimming and J lost 4 bases, with 12 bases between them. CDR3 sequence: CAISPGGLNQPQHF. CDR3 nucleotide sequence: TGTGCCATCAGTCCAGGAGGGCTTAATCAGCCCCAGCATTTT.

V is TRBV13 and J is TRBJ2-1; the match to TRBD2 covers 7 bases. With V trimmed by 1 base and J by 3 bases, 6 bases remained unmatched. The CDR3 covers 16 residues. Germline loops: CDR1 PRHDT, CDR2 FYEKMQ (reference sequence). The DNA for the CDR3 is TGTGCCAGCAGCTTAGCTAGCGGCCCGTACTACAATGAGCAGTTCTTC. The encoded protein is CASSLASGPYYNEQFF.

This clone has just a few counts. The V call is TRBV6-6, the J call TRBJ1-5; D unclear. Deletions cut 6 bases from V and 7 bases from J, with 7 bases between. Germline V gene lookup returns CDR1 MNHNY and CDR2 SVGAGI (reference sequence). This CDR3 contains 11 residues. The CDR3 sequence: CASSLVQPQHF. CDR3 DNA: TGTGCCAGCAGCCTAGTGCAGCCCCAGCATTTT.

The chain uses TRBV7-2 and TRBJ2-4, with D uncertain. The CDR3 contains 15 residues. Deletions cut 2 bases from V and 4 bases from J, with 12 bases between. Germline CDR1 SGHTA, CDR2 FQGNSA. The CDR3 nucleotides are TGTGCCAGCAGCTTATTAGGCCGGGTAAAAAACATTCAGTACTTC. Its protein is CASSLLGRVKNIQYF. The entire variable domain, with the rest obtained from reference TRBV7-2 and TRBJ2-4, is as follows: GAGVSQSPSNKVTEKGKDVELRCDPISGHTALYWYRQSLGQGLEFLIYFQGNSAPDKSGLPSDRFSAERTGGSVSTLTIQRTQQEDSAVYLCASSLLGRVKNIQYFGAGTRLSVL.

This clone was observed a handful of times. V usage is TRBV28 and J usage is TRBJ2-7; 15 bases agree with TRBD2. The CDR3 consists of 18 residues. CDR1 is MDHEN, CDR2 SYDVKM, per germline. With V trimmed by 4 bases and J by 7 bases, 14 bases remained unmatched. The CDR3 here is CASSSVGLAGGGAKEQYF. The CDR3, as DNA: TGTGCCAGCAGTTCCGTCGGACTAGCGGGAGGGGGGGCTAAAGAGCAGTACTTC.

This chain uses TRBV5-1 with TRBJ2-7; 16 positions match TRBD2. V shed 4 bases and J 2 bases; nucleotides not matched to a gene: 6. The V gene's germline CDR1 is SGHRS and CDR2 YFSETQ. The CDR3 is 17 residues long. The CDR3 sequence: CASSPGLAGGPPYEQYF. DNA of the CDR3: TGCGCCAGCAGCCCGGGACTAGCGGGAGGGCCCCCCTACGAGCAGTACTTC. The full variable domain, its missing parts supplied by reference TRBV5-1 and TRBJ2-7, is KAGVTQTPRYLIKTRGQQVTLSCSPISGHRSVSWYQQTPGQGLQFLFEYFSETQRNKGNFPGRFSGRQFSNSRSEMNVSTLELGDSALYLCASSPGLAGGPPYEQYFGPGTRLTVT.

The rearrangement joins TRBV9 to TRBJ2-7, with TRBD1 matching 12 bases. J gave up 1 base and V 3 bases, and 2 bases lay outside the gene matches. The CDR3 is made up of 15 amino acids. Germline V gene sequence: CDR1 SGDLS, CDR2 YYNGEE. CDR3 coding DNA: TGTGCCAGCAGCGGGGGACAGGGGGCGTCCTACGAGCAGTACTTC. Protein: CASSGGQGASYEQYF.

The chain joins TRBV28 to TRBJ1-5, with TRBD1 identical over 7 bases. The germline V gene has CDR1 MDHEN and CDR2 SYDVKM. With 2 bases clipped from V and 4 bases from J, the junction kept 5 bases outside the gene matches. The CDR3 covers 15 residues. The chain's CDR3 is CASSLRGGSNQPQHF. The CDR3 DNA reads as TGTGCCAGCAGTTTAAGAGGGGGCTCTAATCAGCCCCAGCATTTT.

This chain uses TRBV10-2 with TRBJ2-2, with D perhaps matching TRBD2 (6 bases). Trimming took off 7 bases at V and 4 bases at J, with 16 bases between the two ends. The CDR3 is 15 residues long. CDR1 WSHSY and CDR2 SAAADI come from the germline V gene. The chain's CDR3 is CASTDRGSGTGELFF. CDR3 sequence (DNA): TGCGCCAGCACCGACCGGGGGAGCGGCACCGGGGAGCTGTTTTTT.

This sequence joins TRBV2 and TRBJ2-5; TRBD1 matches at 7 bases. The V gene end was trimmed by 2 bases and the J gene end by 1 base; junction bases not matched to a gene: 4. Germline values: CDR1 SNHLY, CDR2 FYNNEI. The CDR3 is 15 residues long. The CDR3 spells CASSEQGQSQETQYF. CDR3 bases: TGTGCCAGCAGTGAACAGGGACAGAGCCAAGAGACCCAGTACTTC.

The J gene is TRBJ2-5, the V gene TRBV19, with TRBD2 matching 7 bases. Trimming cost V 5 bases and J 5 bases; bases outside gene matches: 11. The germline gives CDR1 LNHDA, CDR2 SQIVND (reference sequence). The CDR3 covers 15 residues. CDR3 nucleotide sequence: TGTGCCAGTAGTCCTCAAAGCGGGGCCCAGGAGACCCAGTACTTC. Translating gives CASSPQSGAQETQYF. Looking up the rest from reference TRBV19 and TRBJ2-5 gives the full variable domain: DGGITQSPKYLFRKEGQNVTLSCEQNLNHDAMYWYRQDPGQGLRLIYYSQIVNDFQKGDIAEGYSVSREKKESFPLTVTSAQKNPTAFYLCASSPQSGAQETQYFGPGTRLLVL.